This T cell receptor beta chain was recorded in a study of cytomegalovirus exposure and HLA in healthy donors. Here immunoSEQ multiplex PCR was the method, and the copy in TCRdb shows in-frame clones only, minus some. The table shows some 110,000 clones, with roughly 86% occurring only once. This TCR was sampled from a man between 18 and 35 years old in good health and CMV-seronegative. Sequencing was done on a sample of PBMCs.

CDR3 coding DNA: TGTGCCTGGAGGGACAGGGGTAGCAATCAGCCCCAGCATTTT. It is translated as CAWRDRGSNQPQHF. The V gene is TRBV30, the J gene TRBJ1-5; 9 bases align to TRBD1. CDR1 and CDR2 (germline): GTSNPN, SVGIG (reference sequence). The V and J ends lost 3 bases and 0 bases, in that order; junction bases with no gene match: 0. This CDR3 spans 14 amino acids.